This TCR beta chain is drawn from a study of T cell clones after liver transplantation. For the study at large: Post-transplant blood was tracked for graft-donor-reactive T cell clones identified in a pre-transplant mixed lymphocyte reaction. Without induction therapy, subjects received standard immunosuppression until 12-24 months post-transplant. At least one year of complete immunosuppression withdrawal without enzymes over twice normal defined tolerance. Findings and caveats of the study: Circulating graft-donor-reactive CD4 TCRbeta sequences fell significantly post-transplant in 5 of 8 subjects.

The germline V gene has CDR1 SGHNT and CDR2 YYREEE (reference sequence). The CDR3 is made up of 15 amino acids. V dropped 2 bases and J dropped 8 bases, with 17 bases sitting between them. Assay used: immunoSEQ multiplex PCR; TCRdb lists only in-frame clones, some missing. The profile covers 50,000 or so clones, with roughly 90% appearing a single time and roughly 14% taken by the ten largest. Comments on this clone: The antigen remains unidentified.

J is TRBJ2-1 and V is TRBV5-4, with D tentatively TRBD2 (6 bases). The starting material was CD8+ T cells from blood, obtained 12 months after liver transplant. The TCR comes from a human patient who received a liver transplant. The graft donor may have given rise to some T cells. The CDR3 DNA follows: TGTGCCAGCAGCTTACACGGGAGATTTATCGATGAGCAGTTCTTC. Translating gives CASSLHGRFIDEQFF.